This T cell receptor (beta chain) was obtained from a study of OX40 agonist ivuxolimab in advanced cancers. Overall study context: Melanoma, hepatocellular carcinoma, head and neck or renal cell cancer occurred in dose-escalation patients.

The method was immunoSEQ multiplex PCR; TCRdb's version includes in-frame clones alone and lacks a portion of them. The table lists 98,000 or so clones, roughly 94% of them singletons. The source of this sequence is an adult with an advanced solid tumor such as melanoma, head and neck, liver or kidney cancer. The material was CD4+ or CD8+ T cells sorted from blood, obtained in a trial of the OX40 agonist ivuxolimab.

CDR3 sequence: CASSYGGGPGNTIYF. As DNA, the CDR3 is TGTGCCAGCAGTTACGGCGGGGGGCCTGGAAACACCATATATTTT. The J gene is TRBJ1-3, the V gene TRBV6-5; TRBD1 might be the D (6 bases). The CDR3 runs 15 residues. Germline CDR1 MNHEY, CDR2 SVGAGI. V shed 2 bases and J shed 2 bases, with 10 bases lying between them.